The sample holds many counts of the clone carrying this TCR beta chain. The antigen remains undetermined. This CDR3 contains 14 residues. Trimming removed 4 bases at V and 1 base at J, with 13 bases between. Per germline, CDR1 SQVTM and CDR2 ANQGSEA. This sample is drawn from a study of siplizumab effects on memory and regulatory T cells. The assay was immunoSEQ multiplex PCR, and TCRdb's table has in-frame clones only and misses some. Here the sample spans around 72,000 clones, less than 95% being singletons. Whole-study findings and limits: Naive T cells were seemingly more diverse than memory cells, and major contributions to the alloresponse seemed to be made by them.

The V gene is TRBV29-1, the J gene TRBJ1-1; no reliable D call. This TCR derives from a human donor in good health. Sequencing was done on a sample of CD8+ T cells sorted from blood. CDR3 coding DNA: TGCAGCGTTGGAAAGGGAGGTTGGAACACTGAAGCTTTCTTT. Translating it yields CSVGKGGWNTEAFF.